This paragraph covers one TCR beta chain sequence. The sample is drawn from a study of blood T cell repertoires in COVID-19. Per germline, CDR1 WNHNN and CDR2 SYGVQD (reference sequence). J was trimmed by 8 bases and V by 6 bases; bases with no gene match: 10. The CDR3 has 14 amino acids. TCRdb's table, derived via immunoSEQ multiplex PCR, lists solely in-frame clones and lacks some. The sample has some 200,000 clones, about 90% seen once. The sample comprised PBMCs or T cells enriched from blood (not recorded which). The J gene is TRBJ2-3, the V gene TRBV10-1; TRBD1 matches at 8 bases. This clonotype originated in a woman between 45 and 65 years old in a cohort exposed to, infected with or recovered from COVID-19 (not recorded which). The CDR3 DNA sequence: TGCGCCAGCAGCCGGGACAGGTTATCGGTTACGCAGTATTTT. It translates to CASSRDRLSVTQYF.